This T cell receptor beta chain stems from a study of control samples from healthy donors and cancer patients. TCRdb's table, derived via immunoSEQ multiplex PCR, lists solely in-frame clones and lacks some. The table shows about 150,000 clones, with over 85% occurring only once. The V end was cut by 4 bases, the J end by 5 bases, with 17 bases between. The germline gives CDR1 MNHEY, CDR2 SVGAGI. This CDR3 contains 15 residues. This chain joins TRBV6-5 and TRBJ2-5; possibly TRBD1 or TRBD2 for D (6 bases each). Input material: blood. This sequence was found in a man between 18 and 29 years old in good health. The CDR3 region is CASSFSLFGGETQYF. The CDR3 region has the DNA TGTGCCAGCAGTTTTAGTCTATTCGGGGGCGAGACCCAGTACTTC.